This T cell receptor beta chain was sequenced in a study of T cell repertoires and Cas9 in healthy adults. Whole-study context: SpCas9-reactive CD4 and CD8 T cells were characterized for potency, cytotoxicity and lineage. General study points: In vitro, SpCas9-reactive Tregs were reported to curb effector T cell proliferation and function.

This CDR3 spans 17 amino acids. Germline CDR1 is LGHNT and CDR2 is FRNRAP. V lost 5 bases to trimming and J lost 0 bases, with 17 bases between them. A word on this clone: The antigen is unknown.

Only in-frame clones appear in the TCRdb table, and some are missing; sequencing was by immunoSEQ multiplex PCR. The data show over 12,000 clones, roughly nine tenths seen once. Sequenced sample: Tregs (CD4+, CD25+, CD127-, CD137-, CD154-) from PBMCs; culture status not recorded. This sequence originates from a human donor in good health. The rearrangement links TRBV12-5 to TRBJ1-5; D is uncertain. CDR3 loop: CASGPWTAPNSNQPQHF. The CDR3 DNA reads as TGTGCTAGTGGTCCCTGGACGGCGCCCAATAGCAATCAGCCCCAGCATTTT.